The TCR beta chain described here comes from a study of blood T cells in healthy people across ages. With a J-beta primer mix and a sample-barcoded 5' primer, a second PCR ran 7 to 11 cycles. A template-switch adaptor with 12 random nucleotides tagged each cDNA molecule. TCRdb redid the calling of the 5' RACE reads with MiXCR, one entry per CDR3 protein. The sample consists of approximately 810,000 distinct CDR3 sequences, more than 25% of them appearing once. This clonotype was observed at least ten times. There are 16 residues in the CDR3. The ends were cut back, 5 bases at V and 0 bases at J, with 15 bases in the middle. Germline-derived CDR1 and CDR2 are SGHTA and FQGNSA.

What was sequenced was blood. The sequence derives from a woman older than 75 in good health. The chain couples TRBV7-2 to TRBJ2-3; D uncertain. The CDR3 protein is CASSHPGVGSTDTQYF. The CDR3 DNA sequence: TGTGCCAGCAGCCACCCTGGGGTGGGTAGCACAGATACGCAGTATTTT.